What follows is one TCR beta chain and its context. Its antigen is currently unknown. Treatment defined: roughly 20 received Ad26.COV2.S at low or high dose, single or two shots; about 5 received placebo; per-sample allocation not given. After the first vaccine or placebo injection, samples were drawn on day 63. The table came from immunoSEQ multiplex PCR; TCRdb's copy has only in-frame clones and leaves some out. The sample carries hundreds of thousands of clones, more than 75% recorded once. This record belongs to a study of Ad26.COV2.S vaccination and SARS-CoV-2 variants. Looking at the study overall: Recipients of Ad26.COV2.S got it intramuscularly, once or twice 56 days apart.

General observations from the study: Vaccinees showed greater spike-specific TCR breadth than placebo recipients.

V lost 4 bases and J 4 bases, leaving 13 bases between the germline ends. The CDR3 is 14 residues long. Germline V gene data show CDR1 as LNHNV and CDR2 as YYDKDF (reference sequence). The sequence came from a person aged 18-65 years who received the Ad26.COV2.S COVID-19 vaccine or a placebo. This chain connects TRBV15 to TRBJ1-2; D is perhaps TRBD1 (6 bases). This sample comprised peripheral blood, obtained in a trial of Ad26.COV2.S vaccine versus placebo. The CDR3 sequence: CATSKGGTTYGYTF. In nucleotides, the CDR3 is TGTGCCACCAGCAAGGGGGGAACGACCTATGGCTACACCTTC.